The text below deals with one TCR beta chain. Its antigen remains unidentified. The sample is drawn from a study of T cell repertoires and Cas9 in healthy adults. Background on the study: Characterization of SpCas9-reactive CD4 and CD8 T cells covered multi-effector potency, cytotoxicity and lineage. Study outcomes and limitations: Reportedly, SpCas9-reactive effector T cell proliferation and function were mitigated by SpCas9-reactive Tregs in vitro.

Clones were sequenced by immunoSEQ multiplex PCR, and TCRdb holds only the in-frame ones, with some missing. In the table there are 20,000 to 25,000 clones, roughly 90% of which are singletons. Losses at the gene ends were 0 bases for V and 5 bases for J; bases not matched to a gene: 4. The germline gives CDR1 SGHRS, CDR2 YFSETQ. The CDR3 runs 15 residues. This chain connects TRBV5-1 to TRBJ2-1, with TRBD2 matching over 8 bases. Input material: CD4+ effector T cells (CD127+, CD25-, CD137-, CD154-) from PBMCs; culture status not recorded. The source is a human donor in good health. For the CDR3, the DNA is TGCGCCAGCAGCTTGGGGACTAGCAGGCACAATGAGCAGTTCTTC. Translation: CASSLGTSRHNEQFF.